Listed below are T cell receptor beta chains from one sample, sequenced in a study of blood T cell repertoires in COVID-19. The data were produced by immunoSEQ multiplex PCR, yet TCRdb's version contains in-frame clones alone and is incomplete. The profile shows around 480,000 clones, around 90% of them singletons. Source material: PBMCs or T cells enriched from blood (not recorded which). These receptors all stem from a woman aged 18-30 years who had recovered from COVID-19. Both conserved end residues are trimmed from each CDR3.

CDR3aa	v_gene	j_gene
ASSLVEGREQY	TRBV5-1	TRBJ2-7
ASSRGGGTDTQY	TRBV11-2	TRBJ2-3
AWSAGTGTSYEQY	TRBV30	TRBJ2-7
ASSSPGTSGGNEQF	TRBV28	TRBJ2-1
ASSSTGWRPSGNTIY	TRBV5-6	TRBJ1-3
ASSSRDLVTEAF	TRBV5-4	TRBJ1-1
ASSVSGATNEKLF	TRBV9	TRBJ1-4
ASSSAKLTNTGELF	TRBV5-1	TRBJ2-2
ASSPSGTSGHEQY	TRBV11-2	TRBJ2-7
ASSLDRATNTGELF	TRBV7-2	TRBJ2-2
ASSSMRQGDNQPQH	TRBV4-1	TRBJ1-5
ASSLDWGGTGVGYT	TRBV11-2	TRBJ1-2
ASSLTGTRAF	TRBV28	TRBJ1-1
ASTATQGSYNEQF	TRBV19	TRBJ2-1
ASSLGQINTGELF	TRBV27	TRBJ2-2
AGSESSYNEQF	TRBV2	TRBJ2-1
ASSQEPNLYEQY	TRBV4-1	TRBJ2-7
AWSVGRTKNIQY	TRBV30	TRBJ2-4
ASSLIPGNTEAF	TRBV7-3	TRBJ1-1
AISVVDSYEQY	TRBV10-3	TRBJ2-7
ASSYNGGEGPDTQY	TRBV6-5	TRBJ2-3
ASRLAGTGQSPLH	TRBV5-6	TRBJ1-6
ASSYLQGMAYEQY	TRBV27	TRBJ2-7
ASSQEVGSNSPLH	TRBV4-1	TRBJ1-6
ASSEESGGASYNEQF	TRBV2	TRBJ2-1
ASSSGLGMNTEAF	TRBV25-1	TRBJ1-1
ASSEGEVSTEAF	TRBV2	TRBJ1-1
ASSETNGEAF	TRBV6-1	TRBJ1-1
ASSLGSGLAGSTDTQY	TRBV7-9	TRBJ2-3
ASSPSAGIQY	TRBV14	TRBJ2-4
SAGEGEMNTEAF	TRBV29-1	TRBJ1-1
ASTLTLNYGYT	TRBV12-3/TRBV12-4	TRBJ1-2
ASSLARQETQY	TRBV13	TRBJ2-5
ASSDPGAQGSYEQY	TRBV19	TRBJ2-7
ATRSGGVRETQY	TRBV25-1	TRBJ2-5
ASTTGPSSYEQY	TRBV19	TRBJ2-7
ASSRRAGGTQY	TRBV19	TRBJ2-5
AWSVQLDEQF	TRBV30	TRBJ2-1
SVRTASTDTQY	TRBV29-1	TRBJ2-3
AWSKGQGYGYT	TRBV30	TRBJ1-2
AWSVGAGPYEKLF	TRBV30	TRBJ1-4
ASSWGLAGGLDTQY	TRBV2	TRBJ2-3
ASSQDSNSGEKLF	TRBV14	TRBJ1-4
ASSGASNQPQH	TRBV11-2	TRBJ1-5
ASSHPGNSGNTIY	TRBV19	TRBJ1-3
ASSFAGPNTEAF	TRBV5-1	TRBJ1-1
ASSLRTEQETQY	TRBV7-2	TRBJ2-5
ASSLGPLRQSGVYEQY	TRBV27	TRBJ2-7
ASSIDVPSGGKTDTQY	TRBV19	TRBJ2-3
ATSGAGDLPGELF	TRBV24-1	TRBJ2-2